The clone carrying this TCR beta chain was counted only a few times. What it recognizes is unknown. Researchers prepared the TCRbeta library using unique molecular identifiers, the study reports. TCRdb passed the PCR reads through MiXCR, listing each CDR3 protein once. The sample shows about 420,000 distinct CDR3 sequences, roughly 17% of them seen only once. The sample comes from a study of T-cell reconstitution after alpha-beta-depleted transplantation in children. The CDR3 loop spans 16 amino acids. The germline V and J ends were trimmed by 1 base and 3 bases, with 15 bases remaining between them. Germline assignment: CDR1 LGHNA and CDR2 YSLEER. General observations from the study: Reports say that about two months after transplant, the alpha-beta T cells came out of several hundred graft clones that had expanded. Newly produced T cells mostly accounted for T-cell counts and diversity one year post-transplant. Recipient T cells and thymic progenitors that survived gave rise to the high TCRbeta diversity observed at day 60 in some patients.

The chain is built from TRBV4-3 and TRBJ1-2; D is perhaps TRBD1 (5 bases). The source material was PBMCs, mostly from graft donor cells, sampled 360 days after TCRalphabeta/CD19-depleted stem cell transplant. The origin of this receptor is a boy in the first two years of life who had a stem cell transplant for Wiskott-Aldrich syndrome, so the T cells may come from the graft donor. In nucleotides, the CDR3 is TGCGCCAGCAGCCAAGGGTTATGGGGCTTCTACTATGGCTACACCTTC. It is translated as CASSQGLWGFYYGYTF.